This T cell receptor beta chain stems from a study of cytomegalovirus exposure and HLA in healthy donors. Study-level points and caveats: As a later analysis showed, several of the most significant clusters appeared to be linked to common viral pathogens. A few chains tied to CMV proved CMV antigen-specific in vitro. Looking again later, the authors saw that most CMV-associated TCR beta chains seemed HLA-restricted. For presence/absence analyses, sequencing depth was assumed to be roughly uniform across donors.

Notes on this clone: Its antigen remains unidentified.

The PCR had 60 Vbeta and 13 Jbeta primers. Using immunoSEQ multiplex PCR, the repertoire was profiled, and TCRdb retains in-frame clones only, with some absent. The repertoire consists of 150,000 to 200,000 clones, with 70% to 90% occurring once and the leading ten covering approximately 2%. The CDR3 length is 14 residues. Germline CDR1 and CDR2: ENHRY and SYGVKD. The V segment lost 4 bases and the J segment 6 bases; nucleotides outside the gene matches: 7. This chain uses TRBV10-3 with TRBJ2-3, with 7 bases identical to TRBD1. This receptor was obtained from a young woman in good health and CMV-seropositive. Source material: PBMCs. CDR3 region: CAISGAGGSDTQYF. For the CDR3, the DNA is TGTGCCATCAGTGGGGCAGGGGGTTCGGATACGCAGTATTTT.